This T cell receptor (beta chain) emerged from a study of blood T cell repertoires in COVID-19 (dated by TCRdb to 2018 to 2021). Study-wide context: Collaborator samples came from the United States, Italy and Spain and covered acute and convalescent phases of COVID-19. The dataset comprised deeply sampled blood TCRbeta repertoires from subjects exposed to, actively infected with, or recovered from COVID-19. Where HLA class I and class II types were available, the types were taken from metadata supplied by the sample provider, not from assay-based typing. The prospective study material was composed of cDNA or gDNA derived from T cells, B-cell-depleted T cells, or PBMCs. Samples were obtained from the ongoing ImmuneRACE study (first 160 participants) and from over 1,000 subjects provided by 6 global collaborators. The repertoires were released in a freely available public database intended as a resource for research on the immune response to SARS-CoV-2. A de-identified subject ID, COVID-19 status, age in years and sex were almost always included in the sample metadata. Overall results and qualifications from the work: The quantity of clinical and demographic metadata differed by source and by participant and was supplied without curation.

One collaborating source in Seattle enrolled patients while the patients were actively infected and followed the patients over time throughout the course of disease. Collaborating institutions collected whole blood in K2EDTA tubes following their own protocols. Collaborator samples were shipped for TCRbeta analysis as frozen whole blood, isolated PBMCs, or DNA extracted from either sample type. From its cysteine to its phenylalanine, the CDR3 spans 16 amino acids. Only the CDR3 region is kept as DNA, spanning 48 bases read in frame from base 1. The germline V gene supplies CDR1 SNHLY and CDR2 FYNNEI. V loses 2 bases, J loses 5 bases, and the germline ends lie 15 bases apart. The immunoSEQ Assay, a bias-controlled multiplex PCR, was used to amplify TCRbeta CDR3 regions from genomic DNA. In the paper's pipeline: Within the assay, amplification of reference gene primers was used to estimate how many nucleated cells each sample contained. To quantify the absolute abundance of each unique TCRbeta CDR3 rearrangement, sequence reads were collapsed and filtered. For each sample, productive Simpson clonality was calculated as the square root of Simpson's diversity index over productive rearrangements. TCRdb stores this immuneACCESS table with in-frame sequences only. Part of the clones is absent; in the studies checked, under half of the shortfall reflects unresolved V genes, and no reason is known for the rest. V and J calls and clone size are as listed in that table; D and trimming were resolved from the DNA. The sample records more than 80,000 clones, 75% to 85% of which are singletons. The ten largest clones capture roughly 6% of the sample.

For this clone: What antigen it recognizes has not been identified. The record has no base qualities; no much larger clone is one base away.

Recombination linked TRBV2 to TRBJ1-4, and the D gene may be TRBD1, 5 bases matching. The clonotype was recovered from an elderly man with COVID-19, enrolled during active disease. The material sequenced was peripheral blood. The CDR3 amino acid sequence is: CASSEIFRVPNEKLFF. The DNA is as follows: TGTGCCAGCAGTGAAATTTTCAGGGTTCCGAATGAAAAACTGTTTTTT.